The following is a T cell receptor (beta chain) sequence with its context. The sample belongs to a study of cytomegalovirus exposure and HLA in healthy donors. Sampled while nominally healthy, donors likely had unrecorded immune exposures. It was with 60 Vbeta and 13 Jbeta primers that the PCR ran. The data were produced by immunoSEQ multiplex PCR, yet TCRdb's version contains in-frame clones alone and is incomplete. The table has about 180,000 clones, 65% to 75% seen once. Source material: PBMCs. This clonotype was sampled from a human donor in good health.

CDR3 sequence: CASSLLISGGQETQYF. DNA for the CDR3: TGTGCCAGCAGCTTACTCATAAGCGGGGGCCAAGAGACCCAGTACTTC. J is TRBJ2-5 and V is TRBV7-9; 8 bases match TRBD2. Looked up from germline, CDR1 is SEHNR and CDR2 is FQNEAQ (reference sequence). The CDR3 runs to 16 residues. The trim removed 2 bases at V and 1 base at J, leaving 6 bases unmatched. The full variable domain, in which reference TRBV7-9 and TRBJ2-5 provide the parts outside the CDR3, is DTGVSQNPRHKITKRGQNVTFRCDPISEHNRLYWYRQTLGQGPEFLTYFQNEAQLEKSRLLSDRFSAERPKGSFSTLEIQRTEQGDSAMYLCASSLLISGGQETQYFGPGTRLLVL.